Presented here are 5 T cell receptor beta chains from one specimen sequenced in a study of blood T cells in healthy people across ages. Together with a sample-barcoded 5' primer, a J-beta primer mix was included in a second PCR lasting roughly 6 to 12 cycles. Each CDR3 protein gets one entry after TCRdb re-called the 5' RACE reads with MiXCR. The sample contains roughly 1,000,000 distinct CDR3 sequences, under 30% of which appear only once. The data were also submitted as part of a second study, on T cells of mothers and their children.

Sequencing was carried out using blood. The receptors shown here come from a girl aged 2-10 years in good health.

This clonotype was counted at least ten times. This rearrangement joins TRBV6-2 or TRBV6-3 to TRBJ2-1; a possible D gene is TRBD1 (6 bases). The germline V gene has CDR1 MNHEY and CDR2 SVGEGT. This CDR3 region has 13 residues. V lost 2 bases to trimming and J lost 6 bases, with 8 bases between them. CDR3 loop: CASSYLGANEQFF. DNA for the CDR3: TGTGCCAGCAGTTACCTGGGGGCCAATGAGCAGTTCTTC.

The chain carries TRBV7-9 and TRBJ1-2; D is uncertain. This CDR3 contains 13 residues. V lost 4 bases and J lost 3, with 9 bases in between. CDR1 and CDR2 from the germline V gene are SEHNR and FQNEAQ (reference sequence). CDR3 amino acids: CASSSTMDYGYTF. The CDR3, as DNA: TGTGCCAGCAGCTCCACGATGGACTATGGCTACACCTTC.

This clonotype has more than one count but fewer than ten. The V gene is TRBV4-3, the J gene TRBJ1-2, with TRBD1 matching 8 bases. With 4 bases clipped from V and 11 bases from J, the junction kept 6 bases outside the gene matches. CDR3 length: 12 residues. Looked up from germline, CDR1 is LGHNA and CDR2 is YSLEER. In DNA form, the CDR3 reads TGCGCCAGCAGCCTAGGACAGGGTACTTACACCTTC. Its translation: CASSLGQGTYTF.

The gene calls are TRBV2 and TRBJ2-1; the match to TRBD2 covers 12 bases. The CDR3 has 17 amino acids. Trimming cost V 6 bases and J 13 bases; bases outside gene matches: 19. Germline loops: CDR1 SNHLY, CDR2 FYNNEI. CDR3 region: CASRETPGLAGRAYQFF. The DNA of the CDR3 is TGTGCCAGCAGAGAGACTCCCGGACTAGCGGGGAGGGCCTACCAGTTCTTC.

The rearrangement joins TRBV7-9 to TRBJ2-3, with 8 bases identical to TRBD1. This CDR3 has 15 amino acids. V trimming: 4 bases; J trimming: 2 bases; junction bases outside the gene matches: 5. Germline CDR1 SEHNR, CDR2 FQNEAQ (reference sequence). The DNA for the CDR3 is TGTGCCAGCAGCTCACCGGGACAGGACACAGATACGCAGTATTTT. Translated, it gives CASSSPGQDTDTQYF.